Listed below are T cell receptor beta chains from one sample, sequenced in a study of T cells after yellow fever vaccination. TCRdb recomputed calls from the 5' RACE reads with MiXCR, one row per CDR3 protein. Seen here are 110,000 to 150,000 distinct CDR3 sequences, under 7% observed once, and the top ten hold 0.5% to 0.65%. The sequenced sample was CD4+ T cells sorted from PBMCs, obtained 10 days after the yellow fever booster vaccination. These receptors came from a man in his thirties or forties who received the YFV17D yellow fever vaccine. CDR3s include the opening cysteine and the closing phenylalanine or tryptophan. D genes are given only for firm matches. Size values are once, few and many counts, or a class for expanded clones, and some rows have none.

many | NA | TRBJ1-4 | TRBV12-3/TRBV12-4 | TGTGCCAGCAGTTTTTACGCGGGTGAAAAACTGTTTTTT | CASSFYAGEKLFF
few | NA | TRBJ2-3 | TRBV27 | TGTGCCAGCAGTTTATCGCCAGGGGGCACAGATACGCAGTATTTT | CASSLSPGGTDTQYF
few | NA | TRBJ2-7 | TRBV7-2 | TGTGCCAGCAGCGCCGGACTACCCTCGGGCGAGCAGTACTTC | CASSAGLPSGEQYF
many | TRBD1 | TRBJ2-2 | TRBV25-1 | TGTGCCAGCAGTAAGACGCAGGGGGCCGGGGAGCTGTTTTTT | CASSKTQGAGELFF
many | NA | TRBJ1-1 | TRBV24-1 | TGTGCCACCAGTCTATCCGGGACGGGGAACACTGAAGCTTTCTTT | CATSLSGTGNTEAFF
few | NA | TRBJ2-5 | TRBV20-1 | TGCAGTGCTAGAGTGGTAGCAGGAACAGAGACCCAGTACTTC | CSARVVAGTETQYF
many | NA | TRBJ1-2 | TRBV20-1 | TGCAGTGCTAGACCGCCTGGGCTGGGCGGCTACACCTTC | CSARPPGLGGYTF
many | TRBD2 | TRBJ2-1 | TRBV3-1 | TGTGCCAGCAGCCATAGGCTAGCGGGCCCCAATGAGCAGTTCTTC | CASSHRLAGPNEQFF
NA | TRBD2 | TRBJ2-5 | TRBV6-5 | TGTGCCAGCTTCAACGGGGGGGAGACCCCGTACTTC | CASFNGGETPYF
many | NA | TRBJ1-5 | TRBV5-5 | TGTGCCAGCAGCCGGGACCCCACACGAGGCAATCAGCCCCAGCATTTT | CASSRDPTRGNQPQHF
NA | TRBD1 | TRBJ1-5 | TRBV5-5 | TGTGCCAGCAGCTTGGTGGGACAGGGCGATCAGCCCCAGCATTTT | CASSLVGQGDQPQHF
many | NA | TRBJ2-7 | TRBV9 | TGTGCCAGCAGCCCTCTCAAAGGGGAGCAGTACTTC | CASSPLKGEQYF
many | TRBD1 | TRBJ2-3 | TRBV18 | TGTGCCAGCTCACCGGGACAGGGGATCACAGATACGCAGTATTTT | CASSPGQGITDTQYF
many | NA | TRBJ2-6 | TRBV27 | TGTGCCAGCAGTCACTGGGGGCCTGGGGCCAACGTCCTGACTTTC | CASSHWGPGANVLTF
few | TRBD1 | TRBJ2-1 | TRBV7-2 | TGTGCCAGCAGCTCCCGGACAGGTAGATCCTACAATGAGCAGTTCTTC | CASSSRTGRSYNEQFF
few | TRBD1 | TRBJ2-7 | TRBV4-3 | TGCGCCAGCAGCCAAGAGTGGGCAGGGGGCTACGAGCAGTACTTC | CASSQEWAGGYEQYF
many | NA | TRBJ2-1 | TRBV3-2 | TGTGCCAGCAGCCAAGTAAACCCCAGAAAAGGTCCCTACAATGAGCAGTTCTTC | CASSQVNPRKGPYNEQFF
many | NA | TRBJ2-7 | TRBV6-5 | TGTGCCAGCAGTTGGACAGTAGACTACGAGCAGTACTTC | CASSWTVDYEQYF
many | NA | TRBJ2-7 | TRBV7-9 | TGTGCCAGCAGCTTAGGGGCGGGACCCTACGAGCAGTACTTC | CASSLGAGPYEQYF
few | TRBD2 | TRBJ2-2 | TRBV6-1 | TGTGCCAGCAGCTTCGGGACTAGCGGAGCAGGAACCGGGGAGCTGTTTTTT | CASSFGTSGAGTGELFF
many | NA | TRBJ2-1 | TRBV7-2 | TGTGCCAGCAGCTCCCACGATGTCCGCAGTGAGCAGTTCTTC | CASSSHDVRSEQFF
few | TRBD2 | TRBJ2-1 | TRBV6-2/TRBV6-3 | TGTGCCAGCAGTTACTCGAAACTAGCGGGAGGCAATGAGCAGTTCTTC | CASSYSKLAGGNEQFF
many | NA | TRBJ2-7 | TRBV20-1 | TGCAGTGCTAGAGTGGTTGGCGGCTCCTACGAGCAGTACTTC | CSARVVGGSYEQYF
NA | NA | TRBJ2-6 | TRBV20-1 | TGCAGTGCTATTTCAAACTCTGGGGCCAACGTCCTGACTTTC | CSAISNSGANVLTF
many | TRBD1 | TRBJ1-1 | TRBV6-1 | TGTGCCAGCTTGGGGACAGGGGGCAAAAGGACTGAAGCTTTCTTT | CASLGTGGKRTEAFF
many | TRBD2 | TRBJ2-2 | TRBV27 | TGTGCCAGCAGACCAGGACTAGCGGAAAACACCGGGGAGCTGTTTTTT | CASRPGLAENTGELFF
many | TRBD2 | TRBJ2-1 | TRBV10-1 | TGCGCCAGCAGTATAGGGACTAGCGGGAGGTTGGATGAGCAGTTCTTC | CASSIGTSGRLDEQFF
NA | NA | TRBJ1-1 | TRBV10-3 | TGTGCCATCACCGCGACAGAGACCACTGAAGCTTTCTTT | CAITATETTEAFF
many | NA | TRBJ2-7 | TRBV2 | TGTGCCAGCAGAATTGAACGCGCCTCCTACGAGCAGTACTTC | CASRIERASYEQYF
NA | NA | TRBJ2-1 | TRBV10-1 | TGCGCCAGTTACACAGGGTACGATGAGCAGTTCTTC | CASYTGYDEQFF
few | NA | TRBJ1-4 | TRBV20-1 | TGCAGTGCTAGCGGGGGGGGGTTGGATGAAAAACTGTTTTTT | CSASGGGLDEKLFF
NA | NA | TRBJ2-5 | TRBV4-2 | TGTGCCAGCAGCCAACTAAAGACAGAAGGGCAGGAGACCCAGTACTTC | CASSQLKTEGQETQYF
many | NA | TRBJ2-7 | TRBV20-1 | TGCAGTGCCCACGGGGACGAGCAGTACTTC | CSAHGDEQYF
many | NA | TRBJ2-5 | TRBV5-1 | TGCGCCACCTCGACTAGGTCGCGAGAGACCCAGTACTTC | CATSTRSRETQYF
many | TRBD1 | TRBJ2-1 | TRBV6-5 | TGTGCCAGCAGTTACATACCGGGACAGGGTAGTTATGAGCAGTTCTTC | CASSYIPGQGSYEQFF
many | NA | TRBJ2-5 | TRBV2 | TGTGCCAGCAGTGAAGACGGAGGGAGGGAGACCCAGTACTTC | CASSEDGGRETQYF
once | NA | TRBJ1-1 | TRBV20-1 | TGCAGTGCCCGTCGGTGTGCTGAAGCTTTCTTT | CSARRCAEAFF
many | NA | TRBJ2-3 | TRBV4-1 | TGCGCCAGCAGCCAAGCCGTGTTAGATACGCAGTATTTT | CASSQAVLDTQYF
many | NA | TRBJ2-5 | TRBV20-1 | TGCAGTGCTAGAGACAGCTGGGAAGAGACCCAGTACTTC | CSARDSWEETQYF
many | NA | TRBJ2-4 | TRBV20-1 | TGCAGTGCTAGCCCGAAGGGTTTCCAAAACATTCAGTACTTC | CSASPKGFQNIQYF
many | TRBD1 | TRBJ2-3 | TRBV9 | TGTGCCAGCAGCGTAGTAGGACAGGACACAGATACGCAGTATTTT | CASSVVGQDTDTQYF
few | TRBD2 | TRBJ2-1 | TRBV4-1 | TGCGCCAGCGAGGGAGGGCGGGGAGACAATGAGCAGTTCTTC | CASEGGRGDNEQFF
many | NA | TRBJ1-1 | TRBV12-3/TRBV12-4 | TGTGCCAGCAGTTTAGGAGATTACACTGAAGCTTTCTTT | CASSLGDYTEAFF
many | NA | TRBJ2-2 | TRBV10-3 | TGTGCCATCAGTGATAGCGACCCGAACACCGGGGAGCTGTTTTTT | CAISDSDPNTGELFF
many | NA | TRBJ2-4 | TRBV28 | TGTGCCAGCAGTCCAGGAAGTTTAGCCAAAAACATTCAGTACTTC | CASSPGSLAKNIQYF
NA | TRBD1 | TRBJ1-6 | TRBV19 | TGTGCCAGTAGTATAAGTCGGACAGGAACCTCACCCCTCCACTTT | CASSISRTGTSPLHF
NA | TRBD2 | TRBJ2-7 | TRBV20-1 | TGCAGTGCTAGGGCACTAGCGGGTGACTACGAGCAGTACTTC | CSARALAGDYEQYF
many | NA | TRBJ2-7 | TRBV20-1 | TGCAGTGCTAGAGGTGGGGGCTCCTACGAGCAGTACTTC | CSARGGGSYEQYF
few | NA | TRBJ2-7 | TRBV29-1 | TGCAGCGTTGAGGGGCGGTCCTACGAGCAGTACTTC | CSVEGRSYEQYF
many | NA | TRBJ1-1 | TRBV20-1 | TGCAGTGCGCAGCCGGGACATATGAACACTGAAGCTTTCTTT | CSAQPGHMNTEAFF
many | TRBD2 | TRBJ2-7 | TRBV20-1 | TGCAGTGCTAGAGGAATCAAGCGGGAGAACTCCTACGAGCAGTACTTC | CSARGIKRENSYEQYF
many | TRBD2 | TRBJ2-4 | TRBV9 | TGTGCCAGCAGCCCGACTGTAGGACTAGCGTACATTCAGTACTTC | CASSPTVGLAYIQYF
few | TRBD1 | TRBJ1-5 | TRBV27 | TGTGCCAGCAGGAAACAGGGGACCCAATCGAGGATTAGCAATCAGCCCCAGCATTTT | CASRKQGTQSRISNQPQHF
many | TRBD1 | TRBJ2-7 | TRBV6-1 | TGTGCTATTCGCGCCTCGGGACAGACCTACGAGCAGTACTTC | CAIRASGQTYEQYF